Listed below are T cell receptor beta chains from one sample, sequenced in a study of spatial heterogeneity in lung cancer. TCRdb itself ran the 5' RACE reads through MiXCR, one entry per CDR3 protein. The repertoire holds about 3,600 distinct CDR3 sequences, with 8% to 9.5% as singletons. This material consisted of lung tumor tissue, taken at surgery. The source of these receptors is a male donor with early-stage non-small cell lung cancer. The CDR3 runs from the conserved cysteine through the conserved F or W. The order of the fields is V gene, D gene, J gene, clone size, CDR3 protein, CDR3 DNA. The D gene is left open where the match is weak. Some rows mark clone size as missing; the rest say once, few, many or name a class of expanded clone.

>TRBV6-5|TRBD1|TRBJ2-7|few
CASSPDRNPYEQYF
TGTGCCAGCAGTCCGGACAGGAACCCCTACGAGCAGTACTTC
>TRBV28|TRBD2|TRBJ2-7|medium-sized
CASSPGSISGKTSYEQYF
TGTGCCAGCAGTCCGGGCTCAATTAGCGGGAAAACCTCCTACGAGCAGTACTTC
>TRBV24-1|TRBD2|TRBJ2-1|many
CATSDPGGYNEQFF
TGTGCCACCAGTGATCCCGGGGGGTACAATGAGCAGTTCTTC
>TRBV12-3/TRBV12-4|NA|TRBJ1-5|few
CASSLIGVSNQPQHF
TGTGCCAGCAGTTTGATTGGGGTGAGCAATCAGCCCCAGCATTTT
>TRBV2|NA|TRBJ1-1|medium-sized
CASSGPGRTEAFF
TGTGCCAGCAGTGGGCCAGGACGGACTGAAGCTTTCTTT
>TRBV28|TRBD1|TRBJ2-7|NA
CASSFLGQYYEQYF
TGTGCCAGCAGTTTTCTGGGACAGTACTACGAGCAGTACTTC
>TRBV20-1|NA|TRBJ2-5|many
CSATDLTWDQETQYF
TGCAGTGCCACGGACCTCACATGGGACCAAGAGACCCAGTACTTC
>TRBV29-1|TRBD1|TRBJ2-7|many
CSVDKDRGEQYF
TGCAGCGTTGACAAGGACAGGGGCGAGCAGTACTTC
>TRBV11-1|NA|TRBJ1-2|few
CASSFPSGYGYTF
TGTGCCAGCAGCTTCCCCAGCGGCTATGGCTACACCTTC
>TRBV4-3|NA|TRBJ2-3|medium-sized
CASSQDTSRNTQYF
TGCGCCAGCAGCCAAGATACTAGTAGGAATACGCAGTATTTT
>TRBV5-6|TRBD1|TRBJ2-3|NA
CASSLSDRASTDTQYF
TGTGCCAGCAGCCTTTCCGACAGGGCTAGCACAGATACGCAGTATTTT